These T cell receptor beta chains were read from a single sample in a study of shared clonotypes between healthy human individuals. Produced via immunoSEQ multiplex PCR; TCRdb's table is partial and in-frame only. The data hold around 2,100,000 clones, with less than 95% observed a single time. The specimen was naive CD8+ T cells sorted from blood. The receptors derive from a man aged 18-30 years in good health. Each CDR3 is given with its conserved first and last residue. A D gene is named only where the DNA matches it firmly. Expanded clones are given a class, and other clones once, few, many or no size at all.

TGCGCCAGCAGCCAAGATTCCGGGGATACGCAGTATTTT,CASSQDSGDTQYF,TRBV4-1,.,TRBJ2-3,.
TGTGCCAGCAGTGAAGCGATAACAGATACCTACGAGCAGTACTTC,CASSEAITDTYEQYF,TRBV6-1,.,TRBJ2-7,.
TGTGCCAGCAGCTTAACGGGACACCCCACAGATACGCAGTATTTT,CASSLTGHPTDTQYF,TRBV9,.,TRBJ2-3,.
TGTGCCAGCAGTGAAGTGGGTCTCGTAGACACCTTC,CASSEVGLVDTF,TRBV6-1,.,TRBJ1-2,.
TGTGCCAGCAGCTTGGCAGGGACTAGCGGACTCGCAGATACGCAGTATTTT,CASSLAGTSGLADTQYF,TRBV5-4,TRBD2,TRBJ2-3,few
TGTGCCAGCAGCCCAAGCGCGGGGGCCTATGAGCAGTACTTC,CASSPSAGAYEQYF,TRBV7-2,.,TRBJ2-7,.
TGTGCCAGCAGCGTAGGTGGGACAGCTAGCTCCTACGAGCAGTACTTC,CASSVGGTASSYEQYF,TRBV9,TRBD1,TRBJ2-7,.
TGTGCCAGCAGCTCAGACGCCCGGACCTACGAGCAGTACTTC,CASSSDARTYEQYF,TRBV7-2,.,TRBJ2-7,.
TGTGCCATCATAGCGGGTTACTCCTACGAGCAGTACTTC,CAIIAGYSYEQYF,TRBV2,TRBD2,TRBJ2-7,.
TGTGCTAGCAGCCCGAGCGGGGGGACCTACAATGAGCAGTTCTTC,CASSPSGGTYNEQFF,TRBV7-7,TRBD2,TRBJ2-1,once
TGTGCCAGCAGGGAGGAACCGGGCAACACCGGGGAGCTGTTTTTT,CASREEPGNTGELFF,TRBV6-5,.,TRBJ2-2,.
TGTGCCAGTAGTATAACTAGCGGGGCTAACTACAATGAGCAGTTCTTC,CASSITSGANYNEQFF,TRBV19,TRBD2,TRBJ2-1,.
TGTGCCAGCAGGACAGGGGGGAACACTGAAGCTTTCTTT,CASRTGGNTEAFF,TRBV5-6,TRBD1,TRBJ1-1,.
TGTGCCAGCAGTGTTCTAACAGGGGGTGCTGGGGCCAACGTCCTGACTTTC,CASSVLTGGAGANVLTF,TRBV6-1,TRBD1,TRBJ2-6,once
TGTGCCACCAGCAGAGATGGCCAGGCCGCGGACGAGCAGTACTTC,CATSRDGQAADEQYF,TRBV15,.,TRBJ2-7,once
TGTGCCAGCAGCGTAGAGGGACAGGGCCTCGATGAGCAGTTCTTC,CASSVEGQGLDEQFF,TRBV9,TRBD1,TRBJ2-1,.
TGTGCCAGCAGCGCCGCAGCGACTAGCGGGAGGACCTACGAGCAGTACTTC,CASSAAATSGRTYEQYF,TRBV13,TRBD2,TRBJ2-7,.
TGTGCCAGCAGTGAAGCGCTAGGGACCCACAATGAGCAGTTCTTC,CASSEALGTHNEQFF,TRBV2,.,TRBJ2-1,.
TGTGCCAGCAGCTCCCGGGGGTTCAACACTGAAGCTTTCTTT,CASSSRGFNTEAFF,TRBV6-6,.,TRBJ1-1,.
TGCGCCAGCAGCCCGGGGGACAATTCGAACACTGAAGCTTTCTTT,CASSPGDNSNTEAFF,TRBV5-1,.,TRBJ1-1,.
TGTGCCAGCAGTTACGGCGGCTGGGAGACCCAGTACTTC,CASSYGGWETQYF,TRBV6-5,.,TRBJ2-5,.
TGCGCCAGCAGTGAGTTTCGAGCGGAGGGGCAGTACTTC,CASSEFRAEGQYF,TRBV10-1,.,TRBJ2-7,.
TGTGCCAGCAGTGAAGTAGGGGAAGCCGGGGAGCTGTTTTTT,CASSEVGEAGELFF,TRBV25-1,.,TRBJ2-2,.
TGTGCCAGCTCACCACCGCAGTCCTACGAGCAGTACTTC,CASSPPQSYEQYF,TRBV18,.,TRBJ2-7,.
TGTGCCAGCAGCTCACAGGGGACCCAAGAGACCCAGTACTTC,CASSSQGTQETQYF,TRBV7-9,TRBD1,TRBJ2-5,.
TGTGCCAGCAGCTTACAAGCCTCCGAGCAGTACTTC,CASSLQASEQYF,TRBV7-9,.,TRBJ2-7,.
TGTGCCAGCAGCGTAGCGGACATGGTCGACTATGGCTACACCTTC,CASSVADMVDYGYTF,TRBV9,.,TRBJ1-2,.
TGCGCCAGCAGCCAAGAAAGCTCCCCTAAGTCCGATGAGCAGTTCTTC,CASSQESSPKSDEQFF,TRBV4-1,.,TRBJ2-1,.
TGTGCCAGCACCCCGGACAGGGGGCTTGACTATGGCTACACCTTC,CASTPDRGLDYGYTF,TRBV13,TRBD1,TRBJ1-2,.
TGTGCCAGCAGTAAAGGGTGGGACATCTACGAGCAGTACTTC,CASSKGWDIYEQYF,TRBV2,.,TRBJ2-7,.
TGTGCCAGCAGCTTGGTCTTTGGGACAGGGAGCTCTGGGGCCAACGTCCTGACTTTC,CASSLVFGTGSSGANVLTF,TRBV11-2,TRBD1,TRBJ2-6,.
TGTGCCAGCAGTGACAGGGATTCGGAGGGGTACGAGCAGTACTTC,CASSDRDSEGYEQYF,TRBV6-1,.,TRBJ2-7,.
TGTGCCAGCAGCGTAGCGGGTAACGGCCACGAGCAGTACTTC,CASSVAGNGHEQYF,TRBV9,.,TRBJ2-7,.
TGTGCCAGCAGCCCACGGTACAGGGGGAGCTCCTACGAGCAGTACTTC,CASSPRYRGSSYEQYF,TRBV21-1,.,TRBJ2-7,.
TGTGCCAGCAGCTTGGGTGCAGCGCACTATAATTCACCCCTCCACTTT,CASSLGAAHYNSPLHF,TRBV5-6,.,TRBJ1-6,once
TGCGCCAGCAGCCCCACGGGACAGGGCCACACTGAAGCTTTCTTT,CASSPTGQGHTEAFF,TRBV4-1,TRBD1,TRBJ1-1,.
TGTGCCAGCAGTTACTCGGGGCATAACAATCAGCCCCAGCATTTT,CASSYSGHNNQPQHF,TRBV6-8,.,TRBJ1-5,.
TGCGCCAGCAGCCAAGAGTTGGCAGGGTACGACGGCTACACCTTC,CASSQELAGYDGYTF,TRBV4-3,.,TRBJ1-2,.
TGTGCCAGCTCACCGACTAGCGGGGGGGCGTTATACGAGCAGTACTTC,CASSPTSGGALYEQYF,TRBV18,TRBD2,TRBJ2-7,.
TGCGCCAGCAGCCAGCAACGATCAATGAACACTGAAGCTTTCTTT,CASSQQRSMNTEAFF,TRBV4-1,.,TRBJ1-1,.
TGTGCCAGCGGAGAGTTGAACACTGAAGCTTTCTTT,CASGELNTEAFF,TRBV27,.,TRBJ1-1,.
TGTGCCAGCAGCCAATACGACAGCACCTACGAGCAGTACTTC,CASSQYDSTYEQYF,TRBV14,.,TRBJ2-7,.
TGTGCCAGCTCGGATAGGGACCCGAACACTGAAGCTTTCTTT,CASSDRDPNTEAFF,TRBV27,.,TRBJ1-1,.
TGTGCCAGCAGTAGGGGGGTAGGGATCCAAGAGACCCAGTACTTC,CASSRGVGIQETQYF,TRBV6-5,.,TRBJ2-5,once
TGCAGCGCCATGGTGGTGGGCACTGGAAACACCATATATTTT,CSAMVVGTGNTIYF,TRBV29-1,.,TRBJ1-3,.
TGTGCCAGCAGCCAAGATACGAGAGGCTACTACGAGCAGTACTTC,CASSQDTRGYYEQYF,TRBV14,.,TRBJ2-7,.
TGTGCCAGCAGTTACGGCCAGGGAGGGTCCGGCTACACCTTC,CASSYGQGGSGYTF,TRBV6-5,.,TRBJ1-2,.
TGTGCCAGCAGTTTTGTAGGGATGGAGGCAGATACGCAGTATTTT,CASSFVGMEADTQYF,TRBV6-6,.,TRBJ2-3,.
TGTGCCAAAACCCAGGAGACGCTACGGACTGAAGCTTTCTTT,CAKTQETLRTEAFF,TRBV6-1,.,TRBJ1-1,.
TGTGCCAGCAGCTTGGGACCTGCGCACGAGCAGTACTTC,CASSLGPAHEQYF,TRBV6-6,.,TRBJ2-7,.
TGTGCCAGCAGTGTCCAGGGGGAAGCTTTCTTT,CASSVQGEAFF,TRBV28,.,TRBJ1-1,.